Reported below is one T cell receptor beta chain. Original processing methods: Reference gene primer amplification in the assay estimated nucleated cell counts. Assay: immunoSEQ multiplex PCR; the TCRdb copy retains only in-frame clones and omits some. Clonal size and the V and J genes are those of that table, whereas D and trimming came from the DNA. In the table there are roughly 120,000 clones, less than 80% of which are singletons. The CDR3 loop spans 15 amino acids. Germline CDR1 and CDR2: SGHNT and YYREEE (reference sequence). The V gene lost 1 base and the J gene lost 5 bases, with 16 bases spanning the gap. This specimen belongs to a study of blood T cell repertoires in COVID-19. Study background: Samples representing acute and convalescent COVID-19 were sourced from the United States, Italy and Spain. Nucleic acid was either cDNA or gDNA, and it came from T cells, B-cell-depleted T cells, or PBMCs.

The TCR originated in a man over 45 with acute or convalescent COVID-19. The sequencing sample was made of peripheral blood. The chain recombines TRBV5-4 with TRBJ2-7; tentatively, D is TRBD2 (6 bases). CDR3 coding DNA: TGTGCCAGCAGCTTGACGTCCGGGGGTCCGGACGAGCAGTACTTC. Its translation is CASSLTSGGPDEQYF.